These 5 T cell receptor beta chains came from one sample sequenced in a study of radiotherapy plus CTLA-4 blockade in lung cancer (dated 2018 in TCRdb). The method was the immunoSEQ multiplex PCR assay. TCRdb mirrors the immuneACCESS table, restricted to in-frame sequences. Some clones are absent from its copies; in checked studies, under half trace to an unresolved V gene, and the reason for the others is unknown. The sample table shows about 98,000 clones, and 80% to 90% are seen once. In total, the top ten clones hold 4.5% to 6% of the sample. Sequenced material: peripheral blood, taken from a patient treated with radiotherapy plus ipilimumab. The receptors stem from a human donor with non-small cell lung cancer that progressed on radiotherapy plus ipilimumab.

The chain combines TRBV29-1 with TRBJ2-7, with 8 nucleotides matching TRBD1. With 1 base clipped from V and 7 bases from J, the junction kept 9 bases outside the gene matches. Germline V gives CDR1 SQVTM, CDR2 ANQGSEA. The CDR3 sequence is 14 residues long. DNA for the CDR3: TGCAGCGTTGAAGCCAAGACAGGGGCAAGTGAGCAGTACTTC. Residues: CSVEAKTGASEQYF.

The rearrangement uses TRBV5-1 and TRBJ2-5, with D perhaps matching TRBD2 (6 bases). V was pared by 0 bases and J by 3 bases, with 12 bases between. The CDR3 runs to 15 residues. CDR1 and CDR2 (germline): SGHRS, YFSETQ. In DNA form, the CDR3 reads TGCGCCAGCAGCTTGGCCGGTACGGGAGAAGAGACCCAGTACTTC. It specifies CASSLAGTGEETQYF.

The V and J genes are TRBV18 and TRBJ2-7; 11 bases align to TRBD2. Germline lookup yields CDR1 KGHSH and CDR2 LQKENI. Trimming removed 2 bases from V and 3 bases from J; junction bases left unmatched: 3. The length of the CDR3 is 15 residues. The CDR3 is CASSPIAGGFYEQYF. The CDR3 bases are TGTGCCAGCTCACCAATAGCGGGAGGGTTCTACGAGCAGTACTTC.

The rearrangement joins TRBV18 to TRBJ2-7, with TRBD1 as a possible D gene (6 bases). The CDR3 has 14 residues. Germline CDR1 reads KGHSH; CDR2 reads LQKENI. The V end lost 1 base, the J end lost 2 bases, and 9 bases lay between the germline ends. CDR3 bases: TGTGCCAGCTCACCACAGGGGGACACCTACGAGCAGTACTTC. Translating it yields CASSPQGDTYEQYF.

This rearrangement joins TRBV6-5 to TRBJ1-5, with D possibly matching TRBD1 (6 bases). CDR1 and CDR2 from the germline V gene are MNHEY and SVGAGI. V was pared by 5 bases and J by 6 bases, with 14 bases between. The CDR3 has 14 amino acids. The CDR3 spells CASSRVRGTQPQHF. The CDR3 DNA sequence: TGTGCCAGCAGTAGAGTCAGGGGTACTCAGCCCCAGCATTTT.